This T cell receptor beta chain was identified in a study of blood T cell repertoires in COVID-19. Original processing notes: Estimation of nucleated cell counts relied on the amplification of reference gene primers. The protocol was immunoSEQ multiplex PCR, while the TCRdb copy is restricted to in-frame clones and leaves out a portion. V, J and clone size were drawn from that table, and D and trimming were deduced from the DNA. The repertoire holds 49,000 or so clones, with 83% as singletons. Germline loops: CDR1 SGHVS, CDR2 FQNEAQ. V was pared by 2 bases and J by 5 bases, with 12 bases between. The CDR3 totals 14 residues.

The sample consisted of peripheral blood. The TCR originated in a man in his sixties with active COVID-19. This chain joins TRBV7-8 and TRBJ2-5, with D possibly TRBD1 on 6 matching bases. CDR3 bases: TGTGCCAGCAGCTTACAGGGGCGACTGGAGACCCAGTACTTC. Translating it yields CASSLQGRLETQYF.